This record concerns one TCR beta chain sequence. Its target is not known. This sample stems from a study of cytomegalovirus exposure and HLA in healthy donors. The study drew the donors from its approximately 110-subject validation cohort, separate from the approximately 700-subject first cohort. Study-wide results and caveats: Rare sequences made up most TCRs, while some public TCRs were found in many donors.

CDR1 and CDR2 (germline): LGHNA, YNFKEQ. CDR3 length equals 15 residues. Between the trimmed V and J ends, which lost 4 bases and 5 bases, there was a span of 17 bases. Using immunoSEQ multiplex PCR, the repertoire was profiled, and TCRdb retains in-frame clones only, with some absent. Here the sample spans fewer than 200,000 clones, 86% being singletons. The TCR was taken from a woman in her 30s in good health and CMV-seronegative. Sequenced input: PBMCs. J is TRBJ1-1 and V is TRBV4-2; D gene ambiguous. Written as DNA, the CDR3 is TGTGCCAGCAGCCCTAGGTTTAACCGACGGACTGAAGCTTTCTTT. Translation: CASSPRFNRRTEAFF.